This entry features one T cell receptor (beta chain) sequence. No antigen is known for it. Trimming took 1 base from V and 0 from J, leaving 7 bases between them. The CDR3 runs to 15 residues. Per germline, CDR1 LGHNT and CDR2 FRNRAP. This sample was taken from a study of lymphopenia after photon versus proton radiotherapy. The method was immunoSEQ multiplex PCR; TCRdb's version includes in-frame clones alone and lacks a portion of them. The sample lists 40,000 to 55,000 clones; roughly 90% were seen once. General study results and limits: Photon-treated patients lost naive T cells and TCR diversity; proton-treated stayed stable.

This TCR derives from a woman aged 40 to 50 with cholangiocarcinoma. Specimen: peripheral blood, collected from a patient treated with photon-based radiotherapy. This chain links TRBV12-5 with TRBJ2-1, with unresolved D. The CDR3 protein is CASGLGSSSYNEQFF. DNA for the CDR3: TGTGCTAGTGGTTTGGGGTCAAGCTCCTACAATGAGCAGTTCTTC.